The sequence of this T cell receptor (beta chain) was determined in a study of blood T cell repertoires in COVID-19. Looking at the study overall: From the United States, Italy and Spain came samples of acute and convalescent COVID-19. Nucleic acid was either cDNA or gDNA, and it came from T cells, B-cell-depleted T cells, or PBMCs.

Method: immunoSEQ multiplex PCR; TCRdb's copy keeps in-frame clones and lacks some. This sample has about 200,000 clones, with approximately 86% found just once. The count of this clone is one. The V end lost 1 base, the J end lost 4 bases, and 8 bases lay between the germline ends. From germline, CDR1 is SNHLY and CDR2 FYNNEI. The CDR3 is made up of 14 amino acids. Grouping used clinical history reported by participants in a survey and questionnaire. The specimen was PBMCs or T cells enriched from blood (not recorded which). The clonotype originates from a woman aged 25 to 39 who had recovered from COVID-19. The rearrangement uses TRBV2 and TRBJ1-5; D remains unclear. CDR3 in DNA: TGTGCCAGCAGTGAAGTTGGACTGAATCAGCCCCAGCATTTT. Translating gives CASSEVGLNQPQHF.